Listed here is a single T cell receptor beta chain. What it recognizes is unknown. Germline is not matched at one junction end, which may reflect a read error. The data are from a study of PD-L1 blockade in urothelial cancer. Study context: Intravenous atezolizumab, 1,200 mg every 3 weeks, was begun by patients in the mid-2010s. Blood was evaluated 3 weeks (second dose) and 6 weeks after therapy began.

Study-wide points: At the 3-week point, tumor-associated blood clones expanded more in durable-benefit patients.

Only in-frame clones appear in the TCRdb table, and some are missing; sequencing was by immunoSEQ multiplex PCR. The table includes fewer than 130,000 clones, around 85% detected once. Urothelial carcinoma, locally advanced or metastatic, affected the patients. The CDR3 sequence is 14 residues long. Germline CDR1 reads SSHAT; CDR2 reads FNYEAQ (reference sequence). The sequencing here drew on PBMCs, taken around atezolizumab (anti-PD-L1) treatment. The receptor was derived from a man aged 45-65 years with urothelial cancer. The chain employs TRBV7-7 and TRBJ2-7, with TRBD1 matching 8 bases. CDR3 nucleotides: TGTGCTAGCAGCAAGGACAGGGTGGCGAGCGAGCAGTACTTC. It yields the protein CASSKDRVASEQYF.